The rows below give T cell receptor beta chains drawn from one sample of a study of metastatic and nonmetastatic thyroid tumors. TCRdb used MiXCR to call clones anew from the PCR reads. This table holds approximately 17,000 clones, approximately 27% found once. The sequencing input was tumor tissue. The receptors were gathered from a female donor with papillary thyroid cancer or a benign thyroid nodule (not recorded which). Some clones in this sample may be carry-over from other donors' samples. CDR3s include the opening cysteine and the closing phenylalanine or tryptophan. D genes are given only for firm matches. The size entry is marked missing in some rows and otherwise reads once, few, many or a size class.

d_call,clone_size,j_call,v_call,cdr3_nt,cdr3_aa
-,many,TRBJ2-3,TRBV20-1,TGCAGTGCTGAAGACTACGACCGCACAGATACGCAGTATTTT,CSAEDYDRTDTQYF
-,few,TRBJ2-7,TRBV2,TGTGCCAGCAGTGAAGATGTCACTAACTACGAGCAGTACTTC,CASSEDVTNYEQYF
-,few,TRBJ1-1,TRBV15,TGTGCCACCAGCAGAGGAGGGACTTCCGCTGAAGCTTTCTTT,CATSRGGTSAEAFF
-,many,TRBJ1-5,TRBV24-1,TGTGCCACCAGTGATGATCTGTTCGGGAGCAATCAGCCCCAGCATTTT,CATSDDLFGSNQPQHF
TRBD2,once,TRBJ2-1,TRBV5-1,TGCGCCAGCAGCCGGACTAGCGGGAGGGCCAATGAGCAGTTCTTC,CASSRTSGRANEQFF
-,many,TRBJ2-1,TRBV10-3,TGTGCCATCAGCGATTCTTCGAGGGGCTACAATGAGCAGTTCTTC,CAISDSSRGYNEQFF
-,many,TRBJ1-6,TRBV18,TGTGCCAGCTCACCAGGGCAGCATTCACCCCTCCACTTT,CASSPGQHSPLHF
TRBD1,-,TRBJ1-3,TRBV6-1,TGTGCCAGCAGGCGAACTTACAGGGGTGCTGGAAACACCATATATTTT,CASRRTYRGAGNTIYF
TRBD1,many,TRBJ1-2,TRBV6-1,TGTGCCAGCAGTGCGACAGGGTATGGCTACACCTTC,CASSATGYGYTF
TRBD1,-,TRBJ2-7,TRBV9,TGTGCCAGCAGCCCAGGATCCGGGACAGGGGACTACGAGCAGTACTTC,CASSPGSGTGDYEQYF
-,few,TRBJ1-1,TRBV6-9,TGCGCCAGCATCCTGGGGGTGAACACTGAAGCTTCCTTT,CASILGVNTEASF
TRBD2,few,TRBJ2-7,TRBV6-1,TGTGCCAGCAGCCCCGGGAGGGGGGTATACGAGCAGTACTTC,CASSPGRGVYEQYF
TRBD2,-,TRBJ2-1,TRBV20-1,TGCAGTGCTTCCATGGGTGGGGAGGGGAATGAGCAGTTCTTC,CSASMGGEGNEQFF
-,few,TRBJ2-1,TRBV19,TGTGCCAGTAGTATTCCGGGACTTCGGATAGATGAGCAGTTCTTC,CASSIPGLRIDEQFF
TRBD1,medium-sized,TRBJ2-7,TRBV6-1,TGTGCCAGCAGCCCGGGACAGGGACTCGACGAGCAGTACTTC,CASSPGQGLDEQYF
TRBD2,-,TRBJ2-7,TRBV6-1,TGTGCCAGCAGTGAGTACATTACTAGCGGAGGTTCCTACGAGCAGTACTTC,CASSEYITSGGSYEQYF
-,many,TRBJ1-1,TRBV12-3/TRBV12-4,TGTGCCAGCAGTTCCACAGGGCTGAACACTGAAGCTTTCTTT,CASSSTGLNTEAFF
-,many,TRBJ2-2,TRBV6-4,TGTGCCAGCAGTAGGTTATTCCCAGGGCCGATAGTCGACACGAACACCGGGGAGCTGTTTTTT,CASSRLFPGPIVDTNTGELFF
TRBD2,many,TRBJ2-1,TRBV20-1,TGCACCCCCCGAGGGACTACCCCTTATGAGCAGTTCTTC,CTPRGTTPYEQFF
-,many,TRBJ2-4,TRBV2,TGTGCCAGCAGTAGATTTCAGGGAACGGGCAAAAACATTCAGTACTTC,CASSRFQGTGKNIQYF
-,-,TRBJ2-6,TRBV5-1,-,CASSLLAGVGSGANVLTF
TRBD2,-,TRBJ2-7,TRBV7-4,TGTGCCAGCAGCTTAACTAATCCTAGCGGGTGCCACGATCAGTACTTC,CASSLTNPSGCHDQYF
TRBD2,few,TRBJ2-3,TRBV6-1,TGTGCCAGCAGTGAATCGATCGGGACTAGCTGGGCGAGGACGTATTTT,CASSESIGTSWARTYF
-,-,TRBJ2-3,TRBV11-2,TGTGCCAGCAGCTTTTTCTTACTAGGCATAGATACGCAGTATTTT,CASSFFLLGIDTQYF
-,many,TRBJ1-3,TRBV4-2,TGTGCCAGCAGCCAAATCACCGGGGCATTCGGAAACACCATATATTTT,CASSQITGAFGNTIYF
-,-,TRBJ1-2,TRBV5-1,TGCGCCAGCAGCTTCAGGACGGACCTTTTGGGCTATGGCTACACCTTC,CASSFRTDLLGYGYTF
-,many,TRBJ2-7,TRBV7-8,TGTGCCAGCGAACAGGCGGGTGAGCAGTACTTC,CASEQAGEQYF
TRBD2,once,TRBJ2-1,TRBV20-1,TGCAGTGCTAGAGATGTTGACCGGACTAGCTACAATGAGCAGTTCTTC,CSARDVDRTSYNEQFF
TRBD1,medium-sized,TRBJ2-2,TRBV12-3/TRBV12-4,TGTGCCAGCAGCCCAGGACAGGGTAACACCGGGGAGCTGTTTTTT,CASSPGQGNTGELFF
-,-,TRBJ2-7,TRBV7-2,TGTGCCAGCATCCCCCGCGGGCGACCCTACGAGCAGTACTTC,CASIPRGRPYEQYF
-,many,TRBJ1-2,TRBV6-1,TGTGCCAGCAGTGAAGAGGGTGTGAGATATGGCTACACCTTC,CASSEEGVRYGYTF
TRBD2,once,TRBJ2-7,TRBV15,TGTGCCACCAGCAGAGATTCGGGAGGACGTGGTCCGACCTACGAGCAGTACTTC,CATSRDSGGRGPTYEQYF
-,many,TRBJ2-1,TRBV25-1,TGTGCCAGCAGTGAATATCAGACCTACAATGAGCAGTTCTTC,CASSEYQTYNEQFF
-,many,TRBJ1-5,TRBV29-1,TGCAGCGTTGAAGGGAGTGCGAGCGGGTCCCAGCATTTT,CSVEGSASGSQHF
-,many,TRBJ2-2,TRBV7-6,TGTGCCAGCAGCGGCCTCGGACAGAAAATTCCCGGGGAGCTGTTTTTT,CASSGLGQKIPGELFF
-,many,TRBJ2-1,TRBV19,TGTGCCAGTAGTCAAACGCCGAGCGGCTTCTCCAATGAGCAGTTCTTC,CASSQTPSGFSNEQFF
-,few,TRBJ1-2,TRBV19,TGTGCCAGTAGTATGTGGGGCGCAAGCTATGGCTACACCTTC,CASSMWGASYGYTF
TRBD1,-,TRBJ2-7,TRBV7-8,TGTGCCAGCAGCTTAGGGGGACAGGAATCCTACGAGCAGTACTTC,CASSLGGQESYEQYF
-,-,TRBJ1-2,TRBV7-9,TGTGCCAGCAGAACCTCCGGGACGTCCGGCTACACATTC,CASRTSGTSGYTF
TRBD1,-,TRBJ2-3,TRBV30,TGTGCCCGCCCGGGACAGGGCGGAGGGTCCTCGCAGTATTTT,CARPGQGGGSSQYF
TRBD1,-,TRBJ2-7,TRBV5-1,TGCGCCAGCAGCTTGCTATCCCCGGGACAGGTTCCTTACGAGCAGTACTTC,CASSLLSPGQVPYEQYF
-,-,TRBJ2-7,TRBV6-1,TGTGCCAGCAGTGAAGGAGGCAGGGGACTTTCCTACGAGCAGTACTTC,CASSEGGRGLSYEQYF
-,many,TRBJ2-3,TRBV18,TGTGCCAGCTCACCACTTTCTACCCCAGATACGCAGTATTTT,CASSPLSTPDTQYF
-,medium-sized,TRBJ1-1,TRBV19,TGTGCCAGTAGTTGGGGACAGAACACTGAAGCTTTCTTT,CASSWGQNTEAFF
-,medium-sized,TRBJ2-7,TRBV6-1,TGTGCCAGCAGTGAAAGGTTAGGAGGGGGTGACGAGCAGTACTTC,CASSERLGGGDEQYF
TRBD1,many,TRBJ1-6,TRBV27,TGTGCCAGCAGTTCAATCCCCTTCGACAGGGCGGGAGCACCCCTCCACTTT,CASSSIPFDRAGAPLHF
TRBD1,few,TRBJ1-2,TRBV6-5,TGTGCCAGCAGTTCGGACAGGCCGGGCTATGGCTACACCTTC,CASSSDRPGYGYTF
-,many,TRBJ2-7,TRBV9,TGTGCCAGCAGCGTTAACGGGAGCGGTCACTACGAGCAGTACTTC,CASSVNGSGHYEQYF
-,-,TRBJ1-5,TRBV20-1,TGCAGTGCGCCTGGGGTCAGAAGTTATATCAATCAGCCCCAGCATTTT,CSAPGVRSYINQPQHF
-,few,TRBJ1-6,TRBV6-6,TGTGCCAGCAGTTACTACTCGGGAGGGACATATAATTCACCCCTCCACTTT,CASSYYSGGTYNSPLHF
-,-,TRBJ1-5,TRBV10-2,TGCGCCAGCAGTGAGAGCGATAGCAATCAGCCCCAGCATTTT,CASSESDSNQPQHF